This T cell receptor (beta chain) derives from a study of graft-versus-host responses after intestinal transplantation. Study-wide background: Anti-thymocyte globulin induction preceded roughly 3 years of tacrolimus and steroid maintenance in all recipients. Study-level findings and limits: Graft-donor T cell macrochimerism in patients accompanied high graft-versus-host to host-versus-graft clonal ratios in allografts. An association linked early post-transplant HvG declines with peak circulating GvH clone levels. GvH clones surfaced in recipient marrow, some emerging earlier in ileum or blood.

Libraries were prepared by immunoSEQ multiplex PCR; TCRdb keeps only in-frame clonotypes and omits some of them. The table records around 14,000 clones, about 94% of them present only once. Germline CDR1 and CDR2: SEHNR and FQNEAQ (reference sequence). V was pared by 4 bases and J by 2 bases, with 15 bases between. The CDR3 length is 15 residues. As concerns this clone: The antigen is undetermined.

This chain joins TRBV7-9 and TRBJ2-7; D is possibly TRBD1 or TRBD2 (5 bases each). The clonotype originates from a human patient who received an intestinal transplant, so some T cells may come from the graft donor. The sample here was PBMCs, taken 9 days after transplant. This CDR3 is CASSSSGTLAYEQYF. In DNA form, the CDR3 reads TGTGCCAGCAGCTCCTCCGGGACGTTGGCCTACGAGCAGTACTTC.